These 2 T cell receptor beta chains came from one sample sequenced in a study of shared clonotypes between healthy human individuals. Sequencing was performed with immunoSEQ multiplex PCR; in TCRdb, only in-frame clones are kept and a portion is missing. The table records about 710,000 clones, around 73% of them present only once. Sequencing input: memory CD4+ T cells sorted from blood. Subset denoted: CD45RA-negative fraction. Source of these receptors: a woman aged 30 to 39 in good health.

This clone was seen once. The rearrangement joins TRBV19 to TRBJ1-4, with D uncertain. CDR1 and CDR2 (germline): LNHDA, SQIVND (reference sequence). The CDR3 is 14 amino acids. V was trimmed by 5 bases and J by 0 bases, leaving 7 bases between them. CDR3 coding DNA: TGTGCCAGTAGTTTTTTATCAACTAATGAAAAACTGTTTTTT. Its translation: CASSFLSTNEKLFF.

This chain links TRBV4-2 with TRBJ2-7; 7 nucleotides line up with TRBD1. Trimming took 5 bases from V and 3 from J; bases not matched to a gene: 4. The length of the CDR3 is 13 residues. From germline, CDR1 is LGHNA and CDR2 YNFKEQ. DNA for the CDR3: TGTGCCAGCAGCTCTCGGACAGGCTACGAGCAGTACTTC. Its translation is CASSSRTGYEQYF.